Each of the 24 T cell receptor beta chains below was sequenced from the same sample in a study of T cell repertoires in cytomegalovirus infection. Their antigens are not known. TCRdb analysed the reads with MiXCR anew, one entry per CDR3 protein. The repertoire holds about 52,000 distinct CDR3 sequences, with around 20% as singletons. The sample here was CD8+ T cells from cultured PBMCs, taken from culture after CMV antigen stimulation. The source of these receptors is a human donor in good health (CMV status not recorded). Some clones in this sample may be carry-over from other donors' samples.

The V and J genes are TRBV4-1 and TRBJ1-2; 7 bases agree with TRBD1. There are 14 residues in the CDR3. Losses at the gene ends were 0 bases for V and 4 bases for J; bases not matched to a gene: 2. Germline V gene data show CDR1 as MGHRA and CDR2 as YSYEKL. CDR3 region: CASSQDGDSYGYTF. The DNA for the CDR3 is TGCGCCAGCAGCCAAGATGGGGACAGCTATGGCTACACCTTC.

This clonotype showed up just a few times. The V and J genes are TRBV20-1 and TRBJ2-5; a possible D gene is TRBD1 (6 bases). The CDR3 totals 17 residues. Germline V gene data show CDR1 as DFQATT and CDR2 as SNEGSKA (reference sequence). Trimming left V 0 bases short and J 5 bases short, with 22 bases between. DNA of the CDR3: TGCAGTGCTAGAGATCAGGTCTTGGGGGCGAGGTGGGAGACCCAGTACTTC. Amino acid sequence: CSARDQVLGARWETQYF.

V usage is TRBV4-2 and J usage is TRBJ2-7, with D possibly TRBD1 on 5 matching bases. V lost 5 bases, J lost 5 bases, and 22 bases lay in between. Germline V gene data show CDR1 as LGHNA and CDR2 as YNFKEQ. The CDR3 is 16 amino acids. The CDR3, as DNA: TGTGCCAGCAGCATAGGGAATTTGGCAGGGAACGACGAGCAGTACTTC. Residues: CASSIGNLAGNDEQYF.

This clonotype was seen a handful of times. The chain is built from TRBV7-8 and TRBJ1-5; a weak D match, TRBD1 (5 bases). The germline V and J ends were trimmed by 3 bases and 5 bases, with 17 bases remaining between them. Germline V gene data show CDR1 as SGHVS and CDR2 as FQNEAQ. The CDR3 is 16 residues long. DNA for the CDR3: TGTGCCAGCAGCTTGGGGGAGGGAAGCGGGTATCAGCCCCAGCATTTT. Its protein product is CASSLGEGSGYQPQHF.

This sequence joins TRBV7-8 and TRBJ2-7, with D perhaps TRBD1 or TRBD2 (5 bases each). The CDR3 length is 14 residues. The germline V gene has CDR1 SGHVS and CDR2 FQNEAQ. The V and J ends lost 0 bases and 2 bases respectively, with 8 bases between them. The CDR3 sequence is CASSLALGAYEQYF. The CDR3 DNA follows: TGTGCCAGCAGCTTAGCGCTGGGGGCCTACGAGCAGTACTTC.

This chain links TRBV21-1 with TRBJ1-5; the table's D call, TRBD1, was not checked against the DNA. TRBV21-1 constitutes a pseudogene. The CDR3 length is 16 residues. The CDR3 bases are TGTGCCAGCAACAAACAGGGTGAGTCTGGCAATCAGCCCCAGCATTTT. It yields the protein CASNKQGESGNQPQHF.

This clonotype was picked up many times. CDR3 amino acids: CASSHRDREAFF. The CDR3 DNA is TGTGCCAGCAGCCACAGAGACAGGGAAGCTTTCTTT. This chain joins TRBV7-2 and TRBJ1-1, with D possibly matching TRBD1 (6 bases). V lost 5 bases to trimming and J lost 8 bases, with 12 bases between them. There are 12 residues in the CDR3. Per the germline V gene, CDR1 is SGHTA and CDR2 is FQGNSA.

The table lists this clonotype with many counts. J is TRBJ1-1 and V is TRBV7-8; D call uncertain. The CDR3 is 14 amino acids. CDR1 and CDR2 from the germline V gene are SGHVS and FQNEAQ. Trimming stripped 5 bases from V and 1 base from J, with 11 bases between. The CDR3 DNA reads TGTGCCAGCAGCCGAACCGGGAAGAACACTGAAGCTTTCTTT. It translates to CASSRTGKNTEAFF.

In this sample, this clonotype turned up a few times. J is TRBJ2-5 and V is TRBV7-9; 9 bases fit TRBD1. Germline assignment: CDR1 SEHNR and CDR2 FQNEAQ (reference sequence). This CDR3 is built from 14 residues. Germline trimming cut 5 bases from V and 6 bases from J; bases unmatched to any gene: 7. The CDR3 nucleotides are TGTGCCAGCAGCCCAGGACAGGGGACGCAGACCCAGTACTTC. Translation gives CASSPGQGTQTQYF. Together with reference TRBV7-9 and TRBJ2-5, the CDR3 gives the full variable domain: DTGVSQNPRHKITKRGQNVTFRCDPISEHNRLYWYRQTLGQGPEFLTYFQNEAQLEKSRLLSDRFSAERPKGSFSTLEIQRTEQGDSAMYLCASSPGQGTQTQYFGPGTRLLVL.

The chain carries TRBV7-9 and TRBJ2-1; perhaps TRBD2 as D (6 bases). Germline-derived CDR1 and CDR2 are SEHNR and FQNEAQ (reference sequence). The CDR3 has 12 residues. Trimming removed 3 bases from V and 12 bases from J, with 12 bases in between. The CDR3 sequence is CASSFAGSTQFF. The CDR3 nucleotides are TGTGCCAGCAGCTTCGCGGGAAGTACGCAGTTCTTC.

This clonotype turned up a few times. The chain has TRBV9 and TRBJ1-1; D unresolved. CDR1 SGDLS and CDR2 YYNGEE come from the germline V gene. V was trimmed by 0 bases and J by 9 bases, leaving 9 bases between them. The CDR3 consists of 12 residues. This CDR3 reads CASSVGQNKAFF. CDR3 coding DNA: TGTGCCAGCAGCGTAGGGCAGAACAAAGCTTTCTTT.

This clonotype has ten or more counts. This chain joins TRBV7-8 and TRBJ2-1, with a possible D match to TRBD1 (6 bases). CDR1 SGHVS and CDR2 FQNEAQ come from the germline V gene. V was trimmed by 0 bases and J by 7 bases, leaving 7 bases between them. The CDR3 is 13 residues long. The CDR3 reads CASSLAQGNEQFF. The CDR3, as DNA: TGTGCCAGCAGCTTAGCACAGGGAAATGAGCAGTTCTTC.

The chain employs TRBV14 and TRBJ2-7; D remains unclear. V was trimmed by 0 bases and J by 4 bases, leaving 7 bases between them. This CDR3 comprises 13 residues. Germline loops: CDR1 SGHDN, CDR2 FVKESK. In DNA form, the CDR3 reads TGTGCCAGCAGCCAAGATCCATGGTACGAGCAGTACTTC. It translates to CASSQDPWYEQYF.

This clonotype was counted only a few times. The chain joins TRBV7-8 to TRBJ2-2; a weak D match, TRBD1 (6 bases). V was trimmed by 8 bases and J by 4 bases, leaving 8 bases between them. CDR3 length: 12 residues. Germline V CDR1 and CDR2: SGHVS, FQNEAQ. CDR3 region: CASRGGTGELFF. As DNA, the CDR3 is TGTGCCAGCCGAGGGGGCACCGGGGAGCTGTTTTTT. The complete variable domain, with remaining parts taken from reference TRBV7-8 and TRBJ2-2, reads GAGVSQSPRYKVAKRGQDVALRCDPISGHVSLFWYQQALGQGPEFLTYFQNEAQLDKSGLPSDRFFAERPEGSVSTLKIQRTQQEDSAVYLCASRGGTGELFFGEGSRLTVL.

This clonotype was detected a few times. The CDR3 DNA follows: TGTGCCAGCAGCCCCCTAGGCCGAAACACAGATACGCAGTATTTT. It codes for CASSPLGRNTDTQYF. The rearrangement links TRBV6-5 to TRBJ2-3; the D is unclear. This CDR3 is built from 15 residues. Deletions cut 6 bases from V and 2 bases from J, with 15 bases between. Germline CDR1 and CDR2: MNHEY and SVGAGI.

This clonotype has just a few counts. The chain couples TRBV7-2 to TRBJ1-1; TRBD1 aligns across 7 bases. After removal of 4 bases from V and 1 base from J, the junction contained 6 bases not matched to a gene. Germline lookup yields CDR1 SGHTA and CDR2 FQGNSA. CDR3 length: 15 amino acids. The CDR3 sequence: CASSSRQGRNTEAFF. CDR3 in DNA: TGTGCCAGCAGCTCTAGACAGGGACGGAACACTGAAGCTTTCTTT.

The chain combines TRBV4-1 with TRBJ2-1; 10 bases are a match to TRBD2. The V gene end was trimmed by 3 bases and the J gene end by 8 bases; junction bases not matched to a gene: 7. The CDR3 runs 15 residues. CDR1 is MGHRA and CDR2 is YSYEKL in the germline V gene. This CDR3 is CASSHKTSGYDEQFF. Here the CDR3 DNA reads TGCGCCAGCAGCCATAAGACTAGCGGGTACGATGAGCAGTTCTTC.

The rearrangement uses TRBV28 and TRBJ1-3; D is ambiguous. V was clipped by 10 bases and J by 3 bases, with 16 bases between them. The CDR3 loop spans 14 amino acids. Germline CDR1 MDHEN, CDR2 SYDVKM. In DNA form, the CDR3 reads TGTGCCACCAGCCTGATTGGGCTTGGAAACACCATATATTTT. It is translated as CATSLIGLGNTIYF. Supplemented by reference TRBV28 and TRBJ1-3, the full variable domain reads DVKVTQSSRYLVKRTGEKVFLECVQDMDHENMFWYRQDPGLGLRLIYFSYDVKMKEKGDIPEGYSVSREKKERFSLILESASTNQTSMYLCATSLIGLGNTIYFGEGSWLTVV.

CDR3 protein: CSVEASSLAGALADTQYF. CDR3 bases: TGCAGCGTTGAAGCGAGTAGTCTAGCGGGGGCCCTGGCGGATACGCAGTATTTT. The genes are TRBV29-1 and TRBJ2-3; TRBD2 aligns across 10 bases. Trimming removed 1 base from V and 6 bases from J; junction bases left unmatched: 16. The CDR3 contains 18 residues. Germline V gene lookup returns CDR1 SQVTM and CDR2 ANQGSEA.

This chain links TRBV7-6 with TRBJ1-6; no definite D call. This CDR3 has 13 amino acids. CDR1 is SGHVS, CDR2 FNYEAQ, per germline. The V end was cut by 6 bases, the J end by 10 bases, with 13 bases between. The CDR3, as DNA: TGTGCCAGCAGACCTCCTACACGGTCACCCCTCCACTTT. Amino acids: CASRPPTRSPLHF.

This clonotype was detected ten times or more. The chain links TRBV28 to TRBJ1-4; D unclear. In germline, CDR1 is MDHEN, CDR2 SYDVKM. The CDR3 has 14 amino acids. The germline V and J ends were trimmed by 5 bases and 4 bases, with 11 bases remaining between them. Here the CDR3 DNA reads TGTGCCAGCAGTCTCGACGTAGGTAATGAAAAACTGTTTTTT. It is translated as CASSLDVGNEKLFF.

This clonotype has ten or more counts. The J gene is TRBJ2-5, the V gene TRBV4-1, with D perhaps assigned TRBD1 or TRBD2 (6 bases each). The length of the CDR3 is 16 residues. Germline-derived CDR1 and CDR2 are MGHRA and YSYEKL. The V end lost 0 bases, the J end lost 2 bases, and 13 bases lay between the germline ends. CDR3 protein: CASSQEGGTDQETQYF. For the CDR3, the DNA is TGCGCCAGCAGCCAAGAAGGGGGGACGGATCAAGAGACCCAGTACTTC.

DNA of the CDR3: TGTGCCAGCAGTCCCCATCAGGGAACATCCTATGGCTACACCTTC. This codes for CASSPHQGTSYGYTF. This sequence joins TRBV27 and TRBJ1-2; TRBD1 might be the D (5 bases). Deletions cut 5 bases from V and 4 bases from J, with 17 bases between. Germline V gives CDR1 MNHEY, CDR2 SMNVEV (reference sequence). The CDR3 covers 15 residues.

This clonotype was observed many times. This chain connects TRBV7-2 to TRBJ2-7, with a tentative D call TRBD2 (5 bases). Germline values: CDR1 SGHTA, CDR2 FQGNSA. The V end lost 5 bases, the J end lost 7 bases, and 15 bases lay between the germline ends. This CDR3 is built from 13 residues. The CDR3 is CASSVNRGEEQYF. The CDR3 DNA sequence: TGTGCCAGCAGCGTAAACCGGGGTGAAGAGCAGTACTTC.